This T cell receptor beta chain was captured by sequencing in a study of breast tumors, draining lymph nodes, adjacent tissues (dated by TCRdb to the mid-2010s). Turning to the overall study: In breast cancer patients, the study compared the TCR beta repertoires of tumor, adjacent nontumor tissue and axillary lymph nodes. In human breast cancer, the study set out to evaluate how tumor, surrounding tissue and draining lymph node repertoires relate to one another and whether T cells may move between these sites. The investigation overall reported the following: Tumor and nontumor tissue repertoires were significantly more similar in luminal-like than in basal-like breast cancer. Tumor T-cell repertoires showed less diversity than lymph node repertoires and more diversity than nontumor tissue repertoires, and tumor T-cell repertoires showed preferential V and J gene usage. Rather than being directly demonstrated, the conclusion that tumor T cells originate in lymph nodes was presented as consistent with a hypothesis. The data were judged consistent with most tumor T cells deriving from the lymph node and then expanding within tumor tissue.

Lymph node samples were obtained from the axillary draining lymph nodes of breast cancer patients. In the case of this clonotype: Its antigen has not been determined. A much larger clone sits a single nucleotide away, making a read error possible.

Sequencing relied on an Illumina HiSeq 2000. TCR beta chain libraries were generated through multiplex PCR amplification. The amplified TCR beta chain products were analyzed by high-throughput sequencing. In-frame beta chains were kept once TCRdb had trimmed the public reads at Q25 with fastp and called clones with MiXCR. Every distinct CDR3 protein forms one entry, paired with its most common genes and DNA. The sample table shows 150,000 to 200,000 distinct CDR3 sequences, and approximately 30% are seen once. The ten largest clones take up over 3.5% of the sample. This clonotype was sampled from a female donor with breast cancer. Some clones in this sample may be carry-over from other donors' samples. Input material: axillary lymph node tissue.

In nucleotide form, the sequence is TGTGCCAGCAGCACCGGGACAGCAGCTACGCAGTATTTT. This translates into CASSTGTAATQYF. The chain joins TRBV11-3 to TRBJ2-3, with 7 bases in between that match TRBD1. V loses 5 bases at its end and J loses 8 bases; junction bases beyond the gene matches: 7. From cysteine to phenylalanine, the CDR3 is 13 amino acids long. Just the 39-base CDR3 DNA is kept, in frame starting at base 1. Sequences SGHNT (CDR1) and YENEEA (CDR2) are obtained from the germline V gene.